These 23 T cell receptor beta chains came from one sample sequenced in a study of Ad26.COV2.S vaccination and SARS-CoV-2 variants. Treatment noted: 19 received Ad26.COV2.S at low or high dose, single or two shots; several received placebo; per-sample allocation not given. Samples came from day 63 after the first vaccine or placebo injection. Sequenced by immunoSEQ multiplex PCR; TCRdb stores in-frame clones only, minus some. The sample includes around 400,000 clones, around four fifths of them seen just once. The sample here was peripheral blood, taken in a trial of Ad26.COV2.S vaccine versus placebo. The receptors come from a person between 18 and 65 years old who received the Ad26.COV2.S COVID-19 vaccine or a placebo.

This chain links TRBV18 with TRBJ2-7, with a weak D call TRBD2 (6 bases). Trimming removed 3 bases from V and 4 bases from J, with 22 bases in between. The CDR3 spans 17 residues. Looked up from germline, CDR1 is KGHSH and CDR2 is LQKENI. The CDR3 coding sequence is TGTGCCAGCTCACCCTACCAGGTGCGGGGAGTTATTTACGAGCAGTACTTC. Translated, it gives CASSPYQVRGVIYEQYF.

The V gene is TRBV4-1, the J gene TRBJ1-4, with TRBD1 as a possible D gene (5 bases). V was trimmed by 1 base and J by 2 bases, leaving 20 bases between them. CDR1 and CDR2 from the germline V gene are MGHRA and YSYEKL. This CDR3 contains 19 residues. The chain's CDR3 is CASSQAGTGRGLTNEKLFF. In nucleotides, the CDR3 is TGCGCCAGCAGCCAAGCCGGGACGGGGCGGGGCCTTACTAATGAAAAACTGTTTTTT.

This clone was observed a single time. The junction does not match germline at one end; this may be a read error. The chain uses TRBV7-2 and TRBJ1-1; perhaps TRBD1 as D (5 bases). The CDR3 sequence is 13 residues long. CDR1 SGHTA and CDR2 FQGNSA come from the germline V gene. CDR3 protein: CASSTTLSGDPLF. Here the CDR3 DNA reads TGTGCCAGCAGCACAACCCTGTCTGGGGACCCATTGTTT.

Comments on this clone: Possible read error: a much larger clone is one base away. This rearrangement joins TRBV6-5 to TRBJ1-1, with a tentative D call TRBD1 (5 bases). This CDR3 region has 14 residues. Germline CDR1 reads MNHEY; CDR2 reads SVGAGI. V lost 3 bases and J 0 bases, leaving 8 bases between the germline ends. The CDR3 sequence: CASSYTGLNTEAFF. CDR3 nucleotides: TGTGCCAGCAGTTATACAGGTCTGAACACTGAAGCTTTCTTT.

V is TRBV2 and J is TRBJ1-5, with TRBD1 identical over 9 bases. This CDR3 is 15 amino acids long. The V gene's germline CDR1 is SNHLY and CDR2 FYNNEI. V lost 5 bases to trimming and J lost 6 bases; unmatched junction nucleotides: 8. The CDR3 reads CASSPGTGWGQPQHF. CDR3 in DNA: TGTGCCAGCAGTCCCGGGACAGGGTGGGGTCAGCCCCAGCATTTT.

In this sample, this clone turned up a few times. The J gene is TRBJ2-2, the V gene TRBV27; D might be TRBD2 (5 bases). Germline-derived CDR1 and CDR2 are MNHEY and SMNVEV (reference sequence). The CDR3 spans 13 residues. The V and J ends lost 3 bases and 5 bases respectively, with 7 bases between them. The CDR3 sequence: CASSFTGTGELFF. For the CDR3, the DNA is TGTGCCAGCAGTTTCACGGGAACCGGGGAGCTGTTTTTT.

This chain connects TRBV5-5 to TRBJ1-6, with D perhaps matching TRBD1 (5 bases). This CDR3 comprises 17 residues. Germline CDR1 reads SGHKS; CDR2 reads YYEKEE (reference sequence). Trimming pared 4 bases from V and 0 bases from J, leaving 14 bases between. The CDR3 nucleotides read TGTGCCAGCAGCAGAACAGGCAGAAGCTCCTATAATTCACCCCTCCACTTT. It translates to CASSRTGRSSYNSPLHF.

This chain connects TRBV29-1 to TRBJ1-1, with 7 bases that match TRBD1. V lost 7 bases and J lost 1; bases outside the gene matches: 6. The CDR3 runs 13 residues. Germline V gene data show CDR1 as SQVTM and CDR2 as ANQGSEA. The CDR3 DNA reads as TGCAGCGGGAACAGGGGAACGAACACTGAAGCTTTCTTT. Residues: CSGNRGTNTEAFF.

The CDR3 loop reads CASSLAGANEKLFF. In DNA, the CDR3 is TGTGCCAGCAGCTTAGCAGGGGCCAATGAAAAACTGTTTTTT. The V gene is TRBV7-2, the J gene TRBJ1-4; D might be TRBD1 (5 bases). The CDR3 length is 14 residues. CDR1 SGHTA and CDR2 FQGNSA come from the germline V gene. The V end was cut by 0 bases, the J end by 5 bases, with 7 bases between.

The CDR3, as DNA: TGTGCCAGCAGTCCTGGGACATTACGGGGCTCCTACAATGAGCAGTTCTTC. Its translation: CASSPGTLRGSYNEQFF. V is TRBV27 and J is TRBJ2-1; tentative D call: TRBD1 (6 bases). This CDR3 is built from 17 residues. Germline V gene sequence: CDR1 MNHEY, CDR2 SMNVEV (reference sequence). Trimming removed 5 bases at V and 0 bases at J, with 17 bases between.

The chain joins TRBV5-1 to TRBJ1-4, with D perhaps matching TRBD1 (5 bases). The CDR3 is made up of 14 amino acids. Trimming stripped 5 bases from V and 4 bases from J, with 12 bases between. CDR1 and CDR2 (germline): SGHRS, YFSETQ. CDR3 amino acids: CASSPGLLNEKLFF. CDR3 nucleotide sequence: TGCGCCAGCAGTCCGGGACTCCTTAATGAAAAACTGTTTTTT.

The J gene is TRBJ2-5, the V gene TRBV3-1 (or the pseudogene TRBV3-2); possibly TRBD1 or TRBD2 for D (5 bases each). Germline loops: CDR1 LGHDT, CDR2 YNNKEL (reference sequence). Trimming left V 3 bases short and J 2 bases short, with 10 bases between. CDR3 size: 14 residues. CDR3: CASSHGDPQETQYF. Here the CDR3 DNA reads TGTGCCAGCAGCCACGGGGACCCACAAGAGACCCAGTACTTC.

V and J are TRBV25-1 and TRBJ1-6; 9 bases line up with TRBD1. The trim removed 6 bases at V and 9 bases at J, leaving 0 bases unmatched. This CDR3 is built from 12 residues. Looked up from germline, CDR1 is MGHDK and CDR2 is SYGVNS. CDR3 region: CASRDRGSPLHF. The DNA of the CDR3 is TGTGCCAGCAGGGACAGGGGTTCACCCCTCCACTTT.

The chain links TRBV15 to TRBJ2-7, with D possibly called TRBD1 or TRBD2 (5 bases each). Trimming cost V 2 bases and J 4 bases, with 15 bases left between them. The germline CDR1 and CDR2 sequences are LNHNV and YYDKDF (reference sequence). This CDR3 is built from 15 residues. In nucleotides, the CDR3 is TGTGCCACCAGCAGAATACCGGGGCGGAATTACGAGCAGTACTTC. Translated: CATSRIPGRNYEQYF.

The genes are TRBV5-1 and TRBJ2-1; TRBD2 matches 10 bases. Germline CDR1 and CDR2: SGHRS and YFSETQ. CDR3 length: 14 residues. V lost 4 bases to trimming and J lost 4 bases; unmatched junction nucleotides: 2. As DNA, the CDR3 is TGCGCCAGCAGCAGGACTAGCGGATACAATGAGCAGTTCTTC. Translating it yields CASSRTSGYNEQFF.

The chain couples TRBV5-6 to TRBJ2-1; TRBD2 aligns across 8 bases. The CDR3 extends over 16 amino acids. V trimming: 2 bases; J trimming: 5 bases; junction bases outside the gene matches: 9. Germline V gene sequence: CDR1 SGHDT, CDR2 YYEEEE. The CDR3 DNA reads as TGTGCCAGCAGCTTTAGGGACGGGAGGGCCCACAATGAGCAGTTCTTC. Translation gives CASSFRDGRAHNEQFF.

The V call is TRBV7-2, the J call TRBJ2-7, with TRBD1 as a possible D gene (5 bases). The CDR3 loop spans 15 amino acids. The V end was cut by 2 bases, the J end by 3 bases, with 14 bases between. The germline V gene encodes CDR1 SGHTA and CDR2 FQGNSA. This CDR3 reads CASSLWGRNDYEQYF. In nucleotides, the CDR3 is TGTGCCAGCAGCTTATGGGGCAGGAACGACTACGAGCAGTACTTC. Using reference TRBV7-2 and TRBJ2-7 for the parts outside the CDR3, the full variable domain is GAGVSQSPSNKVTEKGKDVELRCDPISGHTALYWYRQSLGQGLEFLIYFQGNSAPDKSGLPSDRFSAERTGGSVSTLTIQRTQQEDSAVYLCASSLWGRNDYEQYFGPGTRLTVT.

V is TRBV29-1 and J is TRBJ1-5; D remains ambiguous. This CDR3 is built from 12 residues. V was pared by 7 bases and J by 2 bases, with 9 bases between. CDR1 is SQVTM, CDR2 ANQGSEA, per germline. CDR3 bases: TGCAGCGCCCTAGCTGGCAATCAGCCCCAGCATTTT. It yields the protein CSALAGNQPQHF.

In this sample, this clone turned up a few times. The V call is TRBV7-9, the J call TRBJ1-2; D is undetermined. In germline, CDR1 is SEHNR, CDR2 FQNEAQ (reference sequence). The V end lost 4 bases, the J end lost 4 bases, and 7 bases lay between the germline ends. The CDR3 runs 12 residues. In DNA, the CDR3 is TGTGCCAGCAGCTCGGACCTCTATGGCTACACCTTC. Translation: CASSSDLYGYTF.

The chain employs TRBV5-1 and TRBJ2-6; no reliable D call. Trimming shortened V by 4 bases and J by 0 bases, and 5 bases separated the two germline ends. CDR1 is SGHRS and CDR2 is YFSETQ in the germline V gene. This CDR3 spans 14 amino acids. CDR3 sequence (DNA): TGCGCCAGCAGCATCGGCTCTGGGGCCAACGTCCTGACTTTC. Encoded protein: CASSIGSGANVLTF.

The CDR3 DNA sequence: TGTGCCACCAGCAGATCGGGGACAGGTCAAGAGACCCAGTACTTC. It encodes CATSRSGTGQETQYF. The V and J genes are TRBV15 and TRBJ2-5; 8 positions agree with TRBD1. The length of the CDR3 is 15 residues. J was trimmed by 2 bases and V by 2 bases; bases with no gene match: 4. Germline CDR1 reads LNHNV; CDR2 reads YYDKDF (reference sequence).

V is TRBV29-1 and J is TRBJ1-2, with 9 bases lining up with TRBD1. From germline, CDR1 is SQVTM and CDR2 ANQGSEA. The CDR3 has 14 amino acids. Unmatched junction bases numbered 11, after V lost 6 bases and J lost 6 bases. CDR3 coding DNA: TGCAGCGTAGCCTCCTGGACAGGGGCCCATGGCTACACCTTC. Translating gives CSVASWTGAHGYTF.

The chain joins TRBV25-1 to TRBJ1-1, with a possible D match to TRBD1 (6 bases). From germline, CDR1 is MGHDK and CDR2 SYGVNS. This CDR3 has 15 residues. Trimming stripped 6 bases from V and 4 bases from J, with 18 bases between. CDR3 coding DNA: TGTGCCAGCAGCTTCCCAGGGGCGCGTGGCACTGAAGCTTTCTTT. The encoded protein is CASSFPGARGTEAFF.